This TCR beta chain was observed in a study of blood T cell repertoires in COVID-19. Study context: COVID-19 samples from acute and convalescent phases originated in the United States, Italy and Spain. The analysed material was cDNA or gDNA that came from T cells, B-cell-depleted T cells, or PBMCs.

Trimming at V came to 4 bases and at J to 2 bases, leaving 8 bases not matched to a gene. The CDR3 spans 16 residues. Looked up from germline, CDR1 is SGHRS and CDR2 is YFSETQ. Per the authors' pipeline: Estimated nucleated cell counts came from reference gene primer amplification. The method was immunoSEQ multiplex PCR; TCRdb's version includes in-frame clones alone and lacks a portion of them. The V and J calls and the clone size are those of that table, but D and trimming were determined from the DNA. The data show 140,000 or so clones, with about 80% seen just once and less than 9.5% held by the top ten.

J is TRBJ1-4 and V is TRBV5-1; 7 bases agree with TRBD1. The sequence derives from a human donor in a cohort sampled during active COVID-19. Sequenced sample: peripheral blood. The CDR3 bases are TGCGCCAGCAGCCCCGGAGGGGGCGCCACTAATGAAAAACTGTTTTTT. Translating gives CASSPGGGATNEKLFF.